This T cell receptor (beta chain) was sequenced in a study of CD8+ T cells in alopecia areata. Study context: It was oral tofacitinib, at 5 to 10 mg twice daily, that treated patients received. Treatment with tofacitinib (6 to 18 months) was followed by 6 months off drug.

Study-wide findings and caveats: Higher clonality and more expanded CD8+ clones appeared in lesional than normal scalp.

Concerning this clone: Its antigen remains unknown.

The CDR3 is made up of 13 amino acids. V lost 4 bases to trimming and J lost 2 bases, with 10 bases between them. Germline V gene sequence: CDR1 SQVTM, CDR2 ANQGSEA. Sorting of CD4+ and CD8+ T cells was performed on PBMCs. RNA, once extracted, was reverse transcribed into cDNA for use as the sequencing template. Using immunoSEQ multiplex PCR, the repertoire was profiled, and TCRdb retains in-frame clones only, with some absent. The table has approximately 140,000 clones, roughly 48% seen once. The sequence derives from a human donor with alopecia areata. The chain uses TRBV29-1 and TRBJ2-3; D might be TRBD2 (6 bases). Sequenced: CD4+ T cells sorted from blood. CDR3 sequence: CSVAGEATDTQYF. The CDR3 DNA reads TGCAGCGTTGCGGGGGAGGCCACAGATACGCAGTATTTT.